This T cell receptor beta chain was captured in a study of T cell changes during pregnancy in multiple sclerosis. Trimming shortened V by 1 base and J by 3 bases, and 7 bases separated the two germline ends. The CDR3 runs 14 residues. The germline gives CDR1 LNHNV, CDR2 YYDKDF (reference sequence). Libraries were prepared by immunoSEQ multiplex PCR; TCRdb keeps only in-frame clonotypes and omits some of them. The repertoire includes around 21,000 clones, roughly nine tenths of them detected once, and roughly 20% sits in the top ten. The chain joins TRBV15 to TRBJ1-5; no reliable D call. This TCR was sampled from a female donor in good health, enrolled as a control in a pregnancy study. The sample consisted of CD8+ T cells from peripheral blood mononuclear cells, taken after pregnancy. The CDR3, as DNA: TGTGCCACCAGCAGAGGGGAGAACAATCAGCCCCAGCATTTT. This translates into CATSRGENNQPQHF.